The clone carrying this T cell receptor (beta chain) was detected ten times or more. The sample is drawn from a study of blood T cell repertoires in COVID-19. The wider study: Some COVID-19 samples were acute and others convalescent; all came from the United States, Italy and Spain.

From germline, CDR1 is SNHLY and CDR2 FYNNEI. With V trimmed by 3 bases and J by 2 bases, 7 bases remained unmatched. The length of the CDR3 is 16 residues. Enrolment of Seattle patients took place during active infection, and they were followed longitudinally. In the authors' methods: From reference gene primer amplification, estimates of nucleated cell counts were derived. Profiling relied on immunoSEQ multiplex PCR, and the TCRdb table lists in-frame clones only, not all of them. V and J calls and clone size are as listed in that table; D and trimming were resolved from the DNA. Of 300,000 to 350,000 clones listed, around 86% were seen once; the top ten hold about 6.9%.

The material sequenced was peripheral blood. The chain links TRBV2 to TRBJ2-7; 10 nucleotides align to TRBD2. The receptor was derived from a woman between 50 and 59 years old with COVID-19, enrolled during active disease. CDR3 protein: CASSDGGTSATYEQYF. CDR3 sequence (DNA): TGTGCCAGCAGTGACGGCGGGACTAGCGCGACCTACGAGCAGTACTTC.